Detailed here is one T cell receptor beta chain. Which antigen it targets is not known. Base qualities are missing; no much larger clone stands one base away. TCR cDNA was made using 5'RACE template switching, a step that added a universal primer site and unique molecular identifiers. Priming of cDNA synthesis was performed from both the TCR alpha and TCR beta constant segments. Library amplification used two PCR steps, and the second PCR step added sample barcodes and sequencing adapters. Libraries were sequenced on Illumina HiSeq 2500 (2x100 bp) or NovaSeq (2x150 bp). In the original analysis: MIGEC handled demultiplexing of reads and collapsing into UMI consensus sequences, while MiXCR performed V(D)J alignment. Vaccine-responding clonotypes were identified with edgeR using replicate PBMC samples, with FDR below 0.01 and a log2 fold change above 5 up to day 15 being required. Each bulk clonotype was labeled CD4 or CD8 based on which sequenced repertoire, CD4 or CD8, contained the clonotype at higher abundance. The raw public reads went through TCRdb reprocessing: fastp at Q25, MiXCR clone calling, in-frame beta chains kept. When rows share a CDR3 protein, they turn into one entry using the most common DNA and genes. None of the V and J calls come from the authors' own analysis; TCRdb made them. Within this sample are 510,000 or so distinct CDR3 sequences, with roughly 21% of them counted one time only. The biggest ten clones account for around 15% of the sample.

The sample belongs to a study of T cells after yellow fever vaccination (dated by TCRdb to between 2018 and 2021). General notes on the study: The SMART-Seq v4 Ultra Low Input RNA kit was used to prepare libraries from fractions with low cell numbers. To track T-cell clones before and after primary and booster YFV17D yellow fever vaccination, bulk TCR alpha and beta repertoires were sequenced longitudinally. Two healthy male donors, one aged 18 to 30 and one aged 30 to 40 years, were included in the cohort. Blood samples were taken at several timepoints before and after primary and secondary immunization, and bulk PBMC replicates and cell subsets were isolated. Findings and caveats that apply to the study as a whole: After the booster, most clones that had expanded after primary vaccination were detected again (around 96% of CD4 and 70% to 90% of CD8), suggesting broad maintenance of memory. Compared with the primary T-cell response, the secondary T-cell response was faster but weaker, reaching its peak on day 5 rather than on day 15. FACS-sorted repertoires could contain abundant contaminating clonotypes from the bulk population, so computational filtering was required. A small share of clonotypes was detected in both CD4 and CD8 compartments, with the overlap likely arising from convergent recombination. Because only a couple of donors were included in the study, the extent to which the findings can be generalized is limited.

This specimen's treatment or condition label, per the study, means: live attenuated yellow fever vaccine strain. Two biological replicates of bulk PBMCs were collected at each blood-draw timepoint. A standard Ficoll-Paque protocol was used to isolate PBMCs from peripheral blood. TriZol was used to extract RNA from bulk PBMCs, from CD4 and CD8 fractions, and from dextramer-positive and dextramer-negative fractions. Ends trimmed: V by 6 bases, J by 0 bases; bases unmatched to a gene: 6. The CDR3 has 15 amino acids, counting the end cysteine and phenylalanine. Only the CDR3 region is kept as DNA, spanning 45 bases read in frame from base 1. In the germline V gene, CDR1 corresponds to MDHEN and CDR2 to SYDVKM.

The receptor was isolated from a man between 25 and 39 years old who received the YFV17D yellow fever vaccine. The source was PBMCs, collected 15 days after the yellow fever booster vaccination. The V gene is TRBV28 and the J gene is TRBJ2-5, and TRBD2 aligns with 8 junction nucleotides. The DNA reads as follows: TGTGCCAGCAGCCTGCGGGGGGATTACCAAGAGACCCAGTACTTC. Its product reads: CASSLRGDYQETQYF. Joined to the reference TRBV28 and TRBJ2-5 proteins, this CDR3 gives the full variable domain: DVKVTQSSRYLVKRTGEKVFLECVQDMDHENMFWYRQDPGLGLRLIYFSYDVKMKEKGDIPEGYSVSREKKERFSLILESASTNQTSMYLCASSLRGDYQETQYFGPGTRLLVL.